Each of the 10 T cell receptor beta chains below was sequenced from the same sample in a study of blood T cell dynamics during melanoma immunotherapy. The time point was: pre-treatment baseline. Assay used: immunoSEQ multiplex PCR; TCRdb lists only in-frame clones, some missing. The sample carries 9,700 or so clones, 70% to 90% recorded once. The sample was blood, taken from a patient treated with checkpoint blockade. Source of these receptors: a human donor with melanoma.

This clone was seen once. The rearrangement joins TRBV18 to TRBJ2-2; D assignment may be TRBD1 or TRBD2 (6 bases each). V lost 2 bases to trimming and J lost 3 bases, with 10 bases between them. The CDR3 has 15 residues. The germline gives CDR1 KGHSH, CDR2 LQKENI. The CDR3: CASSPGGLHTGELFF. The CDR3 coding sequence is TGTGCCAGCTCACCAGGGGGGCTGCACACCGGGGAGCTGTTTTTT.

The V gene is TRBV28, the J gene TRBJ2-3; 10 nucleotides align to TRBD1. The CDR3 covers 19 residues. Germline V CDR1 and CDR2: MDHEN, SYDVKM. Trimming at V came to 5 bases and at J to 6 bases, leaving 20 bases not matched to a gene. For the CDR3, the DNA is TGTGCCAGCAGTCTCGGGGGACAGGGGTGGGGGTCTCTCTTGGATACGCAGTATTTT. Translation: CASSLGGQGWGSLLDTQYF.

This chain uses TRBV15 with TRBJ2-7, with D possibly being TRBD2 (7 bases). Trimming pared 4 bases from V and 1 base from J, leaving 17 bases between. CDR1 and CDR2 from the germline V gene are LNHNV and YYDKDF (reference sequence). This CDR3 spans 16 amino acids. CDR3 region: CATSTAGAGASYEQYF. The CDR3 DNA reads TGTGCCACCAGCACCGCGGGGGCGGGCGCATCCTACGAGCAGTACTTC.

This chain uses TRBV4-1 with TRBJ2-5; 12 bases are a match to TRBD2. The V gene's germline CDR1 is MGHRA and CDR2 YSYEKL. This CDR3 region has 15 residues. After removal of 1 base from V and 3 bases from J, the junction contained 0 bases not matched to a gene. The CDR3: CASSQGTSGKETQYF. The CDR3 DNA follows: TGCGCCAGCAGCCAAGGGACTAGCGGGAAAGAGACCCAGTACTTC.

This sequence joins TRBV18 and TRBJ1-3, with 9 bases identical to TRBD1. The germline gives CDR1 KGHSH, CDR2 LQKENI. This CDR3 region has 15 residues. Trimming removed 0 bases from V and 6 bases from J; junction bases left unmatched: 3. CDR3 bases: TGTGCCAGCTCACCACCGGGACAGGGTGTAAACACCATATATTTT. This sequence encodes CASSPPGQGVNTIYF.

The chain has TRBV28 and TRBJ2-1, with 10 bases that match TRBD2. With V trimmed by 8 bases and J by 0 bases, 16 bases remained unmatched. Germline loops: CDR1 MDHEN, CDR2 SYDVKM. This CDR3 region has 19 residues. CDR3 in DNA: TGTGCCAGCCCCCCCCCTACCCCGACTAGCGGGTACTCCTACAATGAGCAGTTCTTC. Residues: CASPPPTPTSGYSYNEQFF. The full variable domain, completed using reference TRBV28 and TRBJ2-1, is DVKVTQSSRYLVKRTGEKVFLECVQDMDHENMFWYRQDPGLGLRLIYFSYDVKMKEKGDIPEGYSVSREKKERFSLILESASTNQTSMYLCASPPPTPTSGYSYNEQFFGPGTRLTVL.

This chain links TRBV28 with TRBJ1-2, with D possibly being TRBD1 (5 bases). CDR1 is MDHEN, CDR2 SYDVKM, per germline. Trimming took off 5 bases at V and 6 bases at J, with 13 bases between the two ends. The CDR3 contains 13 residues. The CDR3 loop is CASSATGLNGYTF. CDR3 nucleotide sequence: TGTGCCAGCAGTGCTACAGGTCTAAATGGCTACACCTTC.

This clone was observed a handful of times. The chain recombines TRBV10-1 with TRBJ2-1; D might be TRBD2 (6 bases). This CDR3 has 13 residues. Trimming cost V 9 bases and J 8 bases, with 17 bases left between them. Germline V lookup: CDR1 WNHNN, CDR2 SYGVQD (reference sequence). CDR3: CARGLRRGDEQFF. The DNA of the CDR3 is TGCGCCAGGGGACTCCGGCGGGGCGATGAGCAGTTCTTC.

V is TRBV11-3 and J is TRBJ2-2; possible D gene TRBD2, 6 bases. Trimming took 5 bases from V and 5 from J, leaving 18 bases between them. Germline V gives CDR1 SGHNT, CDR2 YENEEA. This CDR3 spans 16 amino acids. The CDR3 loop reads CASSQQLAPGTGELFF. DNA of the CDR3: TGTGCCAGCAGCCAACAACTAGCCCCGGGAACCGGGGAGCTGTTTTTT.

This clone appeared once. This rearrangement joins TRBV6-5 to TRBJ1-2, with 9 bases matching TRBD1. Germline V gives CDR1 MNHEY, CDR2 SVGAGI. The CDR3 runs to 16 residues. The trim removed 2 bases at V and 1 base at J, leaving 5 bases unmatched. The CDR3 coding sequence is TGTGCCAGCAGTTACGGATGGGACAGGGATAACTATGGCTACACCTTC. As protein: CASSYGWDRDNYGYTF.